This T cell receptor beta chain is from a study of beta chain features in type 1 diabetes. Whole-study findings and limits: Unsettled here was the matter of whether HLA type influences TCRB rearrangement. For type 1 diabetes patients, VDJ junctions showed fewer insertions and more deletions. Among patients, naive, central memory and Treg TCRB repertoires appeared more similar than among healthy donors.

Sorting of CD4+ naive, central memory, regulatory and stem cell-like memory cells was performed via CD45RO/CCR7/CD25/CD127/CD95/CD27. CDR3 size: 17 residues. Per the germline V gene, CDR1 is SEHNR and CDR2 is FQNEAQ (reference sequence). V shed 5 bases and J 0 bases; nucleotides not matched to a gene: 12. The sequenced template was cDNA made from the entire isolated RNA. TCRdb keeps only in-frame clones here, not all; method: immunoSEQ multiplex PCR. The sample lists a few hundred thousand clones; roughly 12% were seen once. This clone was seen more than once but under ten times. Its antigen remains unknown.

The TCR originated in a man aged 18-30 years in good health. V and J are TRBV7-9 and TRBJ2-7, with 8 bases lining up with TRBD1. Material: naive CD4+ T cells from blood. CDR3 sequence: CASSLMGGRGLSYEQYF. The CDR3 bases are TGTGCCAGCAGCCTCATGGGGGGCAGGGGGCTCTCCTACGAGCAGTACTTC.